The rows below give T cell receptor beta chains drawn from one sample of a study of Ad26.COV2.S vaccination and SARS-CoV-2 variants. Sequencing was performed with immunoSEQ multiplex PCR; in TCRdb, only in-frame clones are kept and a portion is missing. The sample lists hundreds of thousands of clones; less than 90% were seen once. The sequenced sample was peripheral blood, obtained in a trial of Ad26.COV2.S vaccine versus placebo. The receptors derive from a person between 18 and 65 years old who received the Ad26.COV2.S COVID-19 vaccine or a placebo. Both conserved end residues are part of each CDR3. D genes are given only for firm matches. Not every row has a clone size; where given, it reads once, few, many or a size class.

V: TRBV5-1
size: -
D: TRBD1
J: TRBJ2-7
DNA: TGCGCCAGCAGTGAGGCAGGGGGCTACGAGCAGTACTTC
CDR3: CASSEAGGYEQYF

V: TRBV6-1
size: -
D: -
J: TRBJ1-2
DNA: TGTGCCAGCAGTGAAGCTAAGGGAAAAGGCTACACCTTC
CDR3: CASSEAKGKGYTF

V: TRBV28
size: -
D: TRBD1
J: TRBJ2-7
DNA: TGTGCCAGCCGGCTTAGGGGGCTCAACGAGCAGTACTTC
CDR3: CASRLRGLNEQYF

V: TRBV5-1
size: -
D: -
J: TRBJ1-2
DNA: TGCGCCAGCAGCTTGGGACCCCAGGTGCCAGGGGCCGGGGGGTATGGCTACACCTTC
CDR3: CASSLGPQVPGAGGYGYTF

V: TRBV11-3
size: -
D: -
J: TRBJ2-5
DNA: TGTGCCAGCAGCTTATCAGGACAGGAGACCCAGTACTTC
CDR3: CASSLSGQETQYF

V: TRBV7-6
size: -
D: TRBD1
J: TRBJ2-3
DNA: TGTGCCAGCAGCTTAGTATTCAGGGGGGATACGCAGTATTTT
CDR3: CASSLVFRGDTQYF

V: TRBV19
size: -
D: -
J: TRBJ1-5
DNA: TGTGCCAGTAGTAAGGGGGGGCTCCAGCATTTT
CDR3: CASSKGGLQHF

V: TRBV12-3/TRBV12-4
size: -
D: -
J: TRBJ2-7
DNA: TGTGCCAGCAGTTTTCGACAGTTCTACGAGCAGTACTTC
CDR3: CASSFRQFYEQYF

V: TRBV27
size: -
D: TRBD2
J: TRBJ2-1
DNA: TGTGCCAGCAGTTTATCGTACGGACTAGCGGAATTTGAGCAGTTCTTC
CDR3: CASSLSYGLAEFEQFF

V: TRBV19
size: -
D: -
J: TRBJ2-7
DNA: TGTGCCAGTAGTATCACGGAAAACTACGAGCAGTACTTC
CDR3: CASSITENYEQYF

V: TRBV6-1
size: few
D: -
J: TRBJ2-7
DNA: TGTGCCAGCAGTGAGGCCTACGAGCAGTACTTC
CDR3: CASSEAYEQYF

V: TRBV12-3/TRBV12-4
size: many
D: -
J: TRBJ1-5
DNA: TGTGCCAGCAAAGTGGGGAGTCAGCCCCAGCATTTT
CDR3: CASKVGSQPQHF

V: TRBV27
size: -
D: TRBD1
J: TRBJ2-7
DNA: TGTGCCAGCAGTACGACAGGGGGATCGGGATTTGACCACGAGCAGTACTTC
CDR3: CASSTTGGSGFDHEQYF

V: TRBV10-3
size: -
D: -
J: TRBJ1-1
DNA: TGTGCCATCAGTGAGTCGAGTGTGAGGAGAAACACTGAAGCTTTCTTT
CDR3: CAISESSVRRNTEAFF

V: TRBV25-1
size: -
D: -
J: TRBJ1-1
DNA: TGTGCCAGCCACGAGACGGAGAACACTGAAGCTTTCTTT
CDR3: CASHETENTEAFF

V: TRBV7-9
size: -
D: -
J: TRBJ1-1
DNA: TGTGCCAGCAGTTCTTTACGTGGGAGTATAGCTGAAGCTTTCTTT
CDR3: CASSSLRGSIAEAFF

V: TRBV29-1
size: -
D: -
J: TRBJ1-1
DNA: TGCAGCTCGTCCTACGGGGAGTACACTGAAGCTTTCTTT
CDR3: CSSSYGEYTEAFF

V: TRBV12-3/TRBV12-4
size: -
D: -
J: TRBJ1-5
DNA: TGTGCCAGCACCCCAGCCGGGGACCAGCCCCAGCATTTT
CDR3: CASTPAGDQPQHF

V: TRBV27
size: -
D: TRBD2
J: TRBJ2-1
DNA: TGTGCCAGCAAGAGGACTAGTAAGGATGAGCAGTTCTTC
CDR3: CASKRTSKDEQFF

V: TRBV5-1
size: -
D: -
J: TRBJ1-5
DNA: TGCGCCAGCAGCTTGGGCCCTAATCAGCCCCAGCATTTT
CDR3: CASSLGPNQPQHF

V: TRBV15
size: once
D: -
J: TRBJ2-3
DNA: TGTGCCACCAGCGGGGGGTCGTACGTCGGGGATACGCAGTATTTT
CDR3: CATSGGSYVGDTQYF

V: TRBV3-1/TRBV3-2
size: few
D: -
J: TRBJ1-1
DNA: TGTGCCAGCAGTCGAATAGACGCTGAAGCTTTCTTT
CDR3: CASSRIDAEAFF

V: TRBV10-3
size: -
D: -
J: TRBJ1-1
DNA: TGTGCCATCAGTGGTCTGGCTGAAGCTTTCTTT
CDR3: CAISGLAEAFF

V: TRBV5-5
size: few
D: -
J: TRBJ2-3
DNA: TGTGCCAGCAGCTTTGGCGGGGGCGAGGATACGCAGTATTTT
CDR3: CASSFGGGEDTQYF

V: TRBV7-2
size: -
D: TRBD1
J: TRBJ1-2
DNA: TGTGCCAGCAGCTCGAGGACAGGCCCCCTTTATGGCTACACCTTC
CDR3: CASSSRTGPLYGYTF

V: TRBV5-4
size: -
D: TRBD2
J: TRBJ2-3
DNA: TGTGCCAGCAGCTCGGGCCCTAGCGGGGGATCTAGCACAGATACGCAGTATTTT
CDR3: CASSSGPSGGSSTDTQYF

V: TRBV7-2
size: -
D: -
J: TRBJ1-1
DNA: TGTGCCAGCAGCTTAGGTGGGACGGTTAAAAACACTGAAGCTTTCTTT
CDR3: CASSLGGTVKNTEAFF

V: TRBV10-3
size: -
D: -
J: TRBJ1-2
DNA: TGTGCCATCAGTGCATTGGCCAGGGGCTCTGGCTACACCTTC
CDR3: CAISALARGSGYTF

V: TRBV9
size: -
D: TRBD1
J: TRBJ1-5
DNA: TGTGCCAGCAGCGCCTCCGGGACAGGGACTCAGCCCCAGCATTTT
CDR3: CASSASGTGTQPQHF

V: TRBV2
size: few
D: TRBD2
J: TRBJ2-7
DNA: TGTGCCAGCAGTGCCTCTAGCGGGCGACCCTACGAGCAGTACTTC
CDR3: CASSASSGRPYEQYF

V: TRBV4-1
size: -
D: -
J: TRBJ1-1
DNA: TGCGCCAGCAGCCAAGAGGGAATATTGAACACTGAAGCTTTCTTT
CDR3: CASSQEGILNTEAFF

V: TRBV9
size: -
D: -
J: TRBJ2-5
DNA: TGTGCCAGCAGCGTAGGACCCAGGACAGATGGGGAAGAGACCCAGTACTTC
CDR3: CASSVGPRTDGEETQYF

V: TRBV6-6
size: once
D: -
J: TRBJ2-7
DNA: TGTGCCAGCAGTTATTTTTCTGCTTCTGAGTACGAGCAGTACTTC
CDR3: CASSYFSASEYEQYF

V: TRBV5-4
size: -
D: TRBD2
J: TRBJ2-5
DNA: TGTGCCAGTCGACTAGCGGGAGGGCCTGAAGAGACCCAGTACTTC
CDR3: CASRLAGGPEETQYF

V: TRBV6-5
size: -
D: -
J: TRBJ1-1
DNA: TGTGCCAGCAGTTACCCAGGGTCCTTCACTGAAGCTTTCTTT
CDR3: CASSYPGSFTEAFF

V: TRBV4-3
size: -
D: TRBD2
J: TRBJ2-3
DNA: TGCGCCAGCAGCCCAAATAGCGGGGGGGACGATACGCAGTATTTT
CDR3: CASSPNSGGDDTQYF

V: TRBV5-1
size: few
D: TRBD2
J: TRBJ2-2
DNA: TGCGCCAGCAGTCGGGGGTCGCTAGCGGGAGACACCGGGGAGCTGTTTTTT
CDR3: CASSRGSLAGDTGELFF

V: TRBV6-5
size: -
D: TRBD1
J: TRBJ1-5
DNA: TGTGCCACCAGCCGGGACAGAATCAATCAGCCCCAGCATTTT
CDR3: CATSRDRINQPQHF

V: TRBV27
size: -
D: TRBD2
J: TRBJ2-7
DNA: TGTGCCAGCAGTTTAACTCCTAGCGGGGGGTGGGAGCAGTACTTC
CDR3: CASSLTPSGGWEQYF

V: TRBV6-5
size: -
D: -
J: TRBJ2-1
DNA: TGTGCCAGCAGTACCCTAGGTGAGCAGTTCTTC
CDR3: CASSTLGEQFF

V: TRBV19
size: few
D: -
J: TRBJ1-2
DNA: TGTGCCAGTAGTTGGGAGGGACGCGATGGCTACACCTTC
CDR3: CASSWEGRDGYTF

V: TRBV6-1
size: -
D: TRBD2
J: TRBJ2-1
DNA: TGTGCCAGCAGTGAAGTAGCGGGGGTCTACAATGAGCAGTTCTTC
CDR3: CASSEVAGVYNEQFF

V: TRBV5-6
size: once
D: TRBD1
J: TRBJ1-1
DNA: TGTGCCAGCAGCGCAGGACAGGGGGCGGGGGCGAACACTGAAGCTTTCTTT
CDR3: CASSAGQGAGANTEAFF

V: TRBV5-1
size: -
D: -
J: TRBJ2-3
DNA: TGCGCCAGCAGCTTGGCTACGGATTTAAACACAGATACGCAGTATTTT
CDR3: CASSLATDLNTDTQYF

V: TRBV30
size: -
D: TRBD2
J: TRBJ2-1
DNA: TGTGCCTGGAGTTTCGGGCTAGCGGGAAATGAGCAGTTCTTC
CDR3: CAWSFGLAGNEQFF

V: TRBV7-2
size: -
D: -
J: TRBJ2-1
DNA: TGTGCCAGCAGCGAGGAAGTGAGCTCCTACAATGAGCAGTTCTTC
CDR3: CASSEEVSSYNEQFF

V: TRBV7-2
size: once
D: TRBD1
J: TRBJ2-2
DNA: TGTGCCAGCAGCCTGGACAGGGCAAGGGGCGGGGAGCTGTTTTTT
CDR3: CASSLDRARGGELFF

V: TRBV5-4
size: -
D: TRBD1
J: TRBJ2-5
DNA: TGTGCCAGCAGCAAAGGGACAGACCAAGAGACCCAGTACTTC
CDR3: CASSKGTDQETQYF

V: TRBV30
size: -
D: TRBD1
J: TRBJ2-7
DNA: TGTGCCTGGAGTGGAACAGGGGTGTACGACGAGCAGTACTTC
CDR3: CAWSGTGVYDEQYF

V: TRBV19
size: -
D: TRBD1
J: TRBJ2-3
DNA: TGTGCCAGTAGTATCGAAGGGCAGGGGGCAGATACGCAGTATTTT
CDR3: CASSIEGQGADTQYF

V: TRBV5-4
size: -
D: -
J: TRBJ2-1
DNA: TGTGCCAGCAGCTTGCGAGTAAGCTCCTACAATGAGCAGTTCTTC
CDR3: CASSLRVSSYNEQFF

V: TRBV19
size: -
D: TRBD1
J: TRBJ1-1
DNA: TGTGCCAGTAGTATGGGACAGGTGAACACTGAAGCTTTCTTT
CDR3: CASSMGQVNTEAFF

V: TRBV12-3/TRBV12-4
size: -
D: -
J: TRBJ2-7
DNA: TGTGCCAGCAGTTTTCGCAGGGCCCACGAGCAGTACTTC
CDR3: CASSFRRAHEQYF

V: TRBV27
size: -
D: -
J: TRBJ2-2
DNA: TGTGCCAGCAGTCTGGTTGGGACCGGGGAGCTGTTTTTT
CDR3: CASSLVGTGELFF

V: TRBV19
size: -
D: -
J: TRBJ2-7
DNA: TGTGCCAGTAGTATCGGGGAAACCTACGAGCAGTACTTC
CDR3: CASSIGETYEQYF